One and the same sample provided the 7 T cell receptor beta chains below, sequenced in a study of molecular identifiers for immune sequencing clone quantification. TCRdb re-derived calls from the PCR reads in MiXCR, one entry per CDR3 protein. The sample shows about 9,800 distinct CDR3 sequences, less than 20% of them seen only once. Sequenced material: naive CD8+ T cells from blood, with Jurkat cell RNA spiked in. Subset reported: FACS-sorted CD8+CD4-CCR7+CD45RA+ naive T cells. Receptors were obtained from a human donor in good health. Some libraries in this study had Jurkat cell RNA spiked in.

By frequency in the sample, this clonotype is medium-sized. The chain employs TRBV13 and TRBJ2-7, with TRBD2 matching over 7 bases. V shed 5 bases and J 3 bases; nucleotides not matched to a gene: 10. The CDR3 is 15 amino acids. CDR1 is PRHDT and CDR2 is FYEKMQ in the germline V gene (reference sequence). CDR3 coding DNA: TGTGCCAGCAGCCTGCGGGGGATGGTCGTCTACGAGCAGTACTTC. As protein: CASSLRGMVVYEQYF.

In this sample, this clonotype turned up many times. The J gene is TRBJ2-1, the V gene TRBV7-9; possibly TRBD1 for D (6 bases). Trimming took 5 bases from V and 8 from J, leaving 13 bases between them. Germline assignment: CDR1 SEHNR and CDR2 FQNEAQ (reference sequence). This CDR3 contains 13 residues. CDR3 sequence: CASSQGLRDEQFF. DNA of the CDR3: TGTGCCAGCAGCCAGGGGTTGAGGGATGAGCAGTTCTTC.

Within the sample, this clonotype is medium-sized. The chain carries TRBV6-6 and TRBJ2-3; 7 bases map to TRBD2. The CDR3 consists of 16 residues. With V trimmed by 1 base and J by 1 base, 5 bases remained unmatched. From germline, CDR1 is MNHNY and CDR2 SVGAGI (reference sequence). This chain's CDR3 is CASSYWREFGTDTQYF. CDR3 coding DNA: TGTGCCAGCAGTTACTGGCGGGAGTTCGGCACAGATACGCAGTATTTT.

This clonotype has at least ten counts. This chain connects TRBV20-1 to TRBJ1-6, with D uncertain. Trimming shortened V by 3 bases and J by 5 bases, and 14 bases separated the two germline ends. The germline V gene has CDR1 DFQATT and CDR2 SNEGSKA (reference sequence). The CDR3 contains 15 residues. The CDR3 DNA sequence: TGCAGTGCTAGGATCATCGGGAAGAATAATTCACCCCTCCACTTT. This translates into CSARIIGKNNSPLHF.

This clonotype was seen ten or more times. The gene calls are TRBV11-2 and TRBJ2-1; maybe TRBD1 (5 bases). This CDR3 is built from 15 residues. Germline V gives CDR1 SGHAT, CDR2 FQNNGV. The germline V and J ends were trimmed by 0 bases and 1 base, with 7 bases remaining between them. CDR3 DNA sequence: TGTGCCAGCAGCTTAGACCAGGGTTCCTACAATGAGCAGTTCTTC. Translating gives CASSLDQGSYNEQFF. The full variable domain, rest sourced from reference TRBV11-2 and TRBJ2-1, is EAGVAQSPRYKIIEKRQSVAFWCNPISGHATLYWYQQILGQGPKLLIQFQNNGVVDDSQLPKDRFSAERLKGVDSTLKIQPAKLEDSAVYLCASSLDQGSYNEQFFGPGTRLTVL.

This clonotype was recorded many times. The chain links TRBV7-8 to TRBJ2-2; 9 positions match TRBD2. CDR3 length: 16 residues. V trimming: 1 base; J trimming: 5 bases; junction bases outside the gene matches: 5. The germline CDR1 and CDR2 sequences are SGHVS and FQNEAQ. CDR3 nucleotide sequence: TGTGCCAGCAGCTTAGTGGGCGGGGGGGAGACCGGGGAGCTGTTTTTT. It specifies CASSLVGGGETGELFF.

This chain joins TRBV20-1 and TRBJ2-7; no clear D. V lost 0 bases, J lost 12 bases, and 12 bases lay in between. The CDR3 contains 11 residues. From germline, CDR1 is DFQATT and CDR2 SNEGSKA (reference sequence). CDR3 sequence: CSARDLGVGYF. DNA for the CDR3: TGCAGTGCTAGAGATCTTGGGGTTGGGTACTTC.